This is a list of T cell receptor beta chains from one sample in a study of T cells in Graves' hyperthyroidism and ophthalmopathy. One entry per CDR3 protein results from TCRdb running MiXCR on the multiplex PCR reads. Of around 350,000 distinct CDR3 sequences in the sample, around 14% were seen once. The sample consisted of blood. Source of these receptors: a woman between 18 and 29 years old with Graves' hyperthyroidism that later progressed to Graves' ophthalmopathy. The CDR3 runs from the conserved cysteine through the conserved F or W. Fields, in order: J gene, V gene, CDR3 protein.

TRBJ2-1 TRBV14 CASSHRAIYNEQFF
TRBJ2-5 TRBV28 CASSLPPYPQETQYF
TRBJ1-2 TRBV28 CASSQRITNYGYTF
TRBJ2-5 TRBV20-1 CSAYPIQGAIETQYF
TRBJ2-7 TRBV20-1 CSARSGTTYSYEQYF
TRBJ2-7 TRBV18 CASSPLGQTSGAYEQYF
TRBJ2-1 TRBV5-1 CASSLVSGRNNEQFF
TRBJ2-3 TRBV12-3/TRBV12-4 CASSSSWERGQGATDTQYF
TRBJ2-5 TRBV2 CASSQTNRALQETQYF
TRBJ2-1 TRBV18 CASTASGRAGSYNEQFF
TRBJ2-1 TRBV30 CAWSQSGTNYNEQFF
TRBJ1-1 TRBV4-2 CASSQDRSEAFF
TRBJ2-6 TRBV27 CASGSSGANVLTF
TRBJ1-1 TRBV28 CASSLGQGLVGNTEAFF
TRBJ2-2 TRBV7-9 CASSAGNLLRAAGELFF
TRBJ2-7 TRBV6-1 CASTTTRGSQTYEQYF
TRBJ2-7 TRBV25-1 CASSATGTPYEQYF
TRBJ2-3 TRBV20-1 CSASLTSSTDTQYF
TRBJ1-1 TRBV28 CASSWGNTEAFF
TRBJ2-3 TRBV11-1 CASSSYRGQRGTDTQYF
TRBJ2-1 TRBV7-9 CASSLAPDYNEQFF
TRBJ1-2 TRBV18 CASSPTVTSYGYTF
TRBJ2-3 TRBV2 CATGDLDTQYF
TRBJ2-7 TRBV7-9 CASSFTGGEQYF
TRBJ1-1 TRBV7-9 CASSLEANTEAFF
TRBJ2-7 TRBV7-8 CASRATSLYEQYF
TRBJ2-2 TRBV28 CASSPPAEIGTGELFF
TRBJ2-7 TRBV20-1 CSARQSYEQYF
TRBJ1-5 TRBV12-3/TRBV12-4 CASSPPYRGSNQPQHF
TRBJ2-1 TRBV20-1 CSAPPTSGGEQFF
TRBJ2-1 TRBV28 CASSFSGSGGDEQFF
TRBJ1-5 TRBV12-3/TRBV12-4 CASRGQGMGNQPQHF
TRBJ2-2 TRBV5-8 CASSFSQGMNTGELFF
TRBJ2-3 TRBV3-1 CASSQDQPSGSVTDTQYF
TRBJ2-7 TRBV20-1 CSARVPGGSHEQYF
TRBJ2-1 TRBV3-1 CASRGQGTLNEQFF
TRBJ1-3 TRBV6-1 CASRTRDGPSGNTIYF
TRBJ1-1 TRBV28 CATTSVNTEAFF
TRBJ2-3 TRBV15 CATSRDLRQDLPGNTQYF
TRBJ1-1 TRBV18 CASSPLYQDRDTEAFF
TRBJ2-1 TRBV20-1 CSARSGSGRRGNEQFF
TRBJ1-2 TRBV19 CASSSTGAGYGYTF
TRBJ1-1 TRBV7-2 CASSLVRTGHEAFF
TRBJ2-3 TRBV27 CAAAPSNTDTQYF
TRBJ2-1 TRBV7-2 CASSLLVLQADNEQFF
TRBJ2-2 TRBV5-4 CASSRDLTGELFF
TRBJ1-2 TRBV28 CASSLLRGGYTF
TRBJ2-7 TRBV5-4 CASSLGQGARYEQYF
TRBJ2-7 TRBV12-3/TRBV12-4 CASSLRDRAYEQYF
TRBJ2-5 TRBV4-1 CASSQVASTETQYF
TRBJ2-1 TRBV7-2 CASSLVTIYNEQFF
TRBJ2-5 TRBV20-1 CSARYSYQVGTQYF
TRBJ2-1 TRBV9 CASSGPFNEQFF
TRBJ2-2 TRBV7-2 CASSQDPRPSVSGELFF
TRBJ2-7 TRBV6-5 CASSFTSGSRVDEQYF
TRBJ2-3 TRBV14 CASSQGDRGTQYF
TRBJ1-2 TRBV2 CASNVGAGYTF